This T cell receptor beta chain was observed in a study of cytomegalovirus exposure and HLA in healthy donors. Study-wide results and limits: The study assumed roughly uniform donor sequencing depth for presence/absence analyses. A later analysis associated 15,000 or so TCR beta sequences with HLA alleles at a 0.05 false discovery rate.

The sample holds one count of this clone. The antigen is not known. Healthy people donating bone marrow made up the donors. Trimming left V 5 bases short and J 8 bases short, with 16 bases between. The germline CDR1 and CDR2 sequences are KGHSH and LQKENI. This CDR3 comprises 15 residues. Amplification used 60 Vbeta primers and 13 Jbeta primers. Authors' processing steps: It was a later analysis that counted about 80 million unique TCR beta chains, of which roughly 11 million were shared. Profiling relied on immunoSEQ multiplex PCR, and the TCRdb table lists in-frame clones only, not all of them. From that table come the V and J calls and clone size; the DNA was used to work out D and trimming. The sample contains about 140,000 clones, roughly four fifths of which appear only once.

Sequenced material: PBMCs. The clonotype originates from a woman between 45 and 60 years old in good health and CMV-seropositive. The rearrangement links TRBV18 to TRBJ1-6, with a possible D match to TRBD1 (5 bases). This CDR3 reads CASSSKTGDDSPLHF. The CDR3 nucleotides read TGTGCCAGCTCATCAAAAACAGGAGACGATTCACCCCTCCACTTT.